This T cell receptor beta chain comes out of a study of blood T cell repertoires in COVID-19. The wider study: T cells, B-cell-depleted T cells, or PBMCs supplied cDNA or gDNA.

Authors' data handling: Researchers report that nucleated cell counts were estimated from reference gene primer amplification. Clones were read by immunoSEQ multiplex PCR, and TCRdb kept only the in-frame ones, dropping some. D and trimming were read from the DNA, whereas the V and J calls and clone size are those reported in that table. This table holds a few hundred thousand clones, about 90% found once. This CDR3 comprises 13 residues. Germline V CDR1 and CDR2: LGHDT, YNNKEL (reference sequence). J gave up 6 bases and V 4 bases, and 3 bases lay outside the gene matches. This chain links TRBV3-1 (or the pseudogene TRBV3-2) with TRBJ2-1; 7 bases agree with TRBD1. Sample: peripheral blood. The receptor was derived from a woman in her forties or fifties who had recovered from COVID-19. CDR3 DNA sequence: TGTGCCAGCAGCCTTGGGACAGTCAATGAGCAGTTCTTC. This encodes CASSLGTVNEQFF.